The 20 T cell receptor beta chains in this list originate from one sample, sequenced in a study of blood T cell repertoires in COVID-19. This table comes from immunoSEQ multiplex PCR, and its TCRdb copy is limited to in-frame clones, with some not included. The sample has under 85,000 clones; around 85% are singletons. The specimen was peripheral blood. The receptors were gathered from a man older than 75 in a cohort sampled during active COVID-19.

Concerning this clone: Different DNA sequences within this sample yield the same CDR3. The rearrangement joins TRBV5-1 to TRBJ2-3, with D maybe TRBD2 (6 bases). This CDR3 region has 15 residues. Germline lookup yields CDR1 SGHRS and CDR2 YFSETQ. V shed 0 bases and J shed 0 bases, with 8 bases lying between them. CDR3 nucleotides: TGCGCCAGCAGCTTGGATGGGGGGAGCACAGATACGCAGTATTTT. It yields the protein CASSLDGGSTDTQYF.

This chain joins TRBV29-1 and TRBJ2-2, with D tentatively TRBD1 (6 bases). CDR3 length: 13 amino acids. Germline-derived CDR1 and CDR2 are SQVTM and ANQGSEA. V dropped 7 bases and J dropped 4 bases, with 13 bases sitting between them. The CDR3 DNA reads TGCAGCGCGACAACGACAGGCACCGGGGAGCTGTTTTTT. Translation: CSATTTGTGELFF.

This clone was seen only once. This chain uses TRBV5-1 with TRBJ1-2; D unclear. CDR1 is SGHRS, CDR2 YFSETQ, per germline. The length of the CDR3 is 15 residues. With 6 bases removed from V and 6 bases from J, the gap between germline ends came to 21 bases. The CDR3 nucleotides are TGCGCCAGCAACATTCAGGAGGTCCCCGGCCATGGCTACACCTTC. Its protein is CASNIQEVPGHGYTF.

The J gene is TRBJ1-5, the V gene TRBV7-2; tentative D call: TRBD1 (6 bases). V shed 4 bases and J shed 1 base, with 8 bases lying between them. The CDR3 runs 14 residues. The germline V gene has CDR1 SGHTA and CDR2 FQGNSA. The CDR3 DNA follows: TGTGCCAGCAGCTCGGACAGCAGCAATCAGCCCCAGCATTTT. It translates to CASSSDSSNQPQHF.

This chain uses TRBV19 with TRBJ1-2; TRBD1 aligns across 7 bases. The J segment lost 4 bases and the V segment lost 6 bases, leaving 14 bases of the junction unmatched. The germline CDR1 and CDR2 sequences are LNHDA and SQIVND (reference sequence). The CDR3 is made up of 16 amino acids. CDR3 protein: CASRAQGDRDVYGYTF. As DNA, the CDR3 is TGTGCCAGTAGGGCTCAAGGAGACAGGGATGTCTATGGCTACACCTTC.

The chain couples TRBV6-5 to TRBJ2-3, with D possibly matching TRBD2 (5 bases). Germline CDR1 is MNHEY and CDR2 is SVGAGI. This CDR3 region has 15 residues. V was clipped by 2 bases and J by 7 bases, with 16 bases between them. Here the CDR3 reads CASSYPGSGGNTQYF. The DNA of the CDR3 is TGTGCCAGCAGTTACCCAGGAAGCGGTGGAAATACGCAGTATTTT.

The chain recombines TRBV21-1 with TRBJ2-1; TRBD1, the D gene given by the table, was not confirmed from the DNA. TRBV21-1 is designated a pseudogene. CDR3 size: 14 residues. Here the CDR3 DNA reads TGTGCCAGCAGCAACGGGACAGGGCTAAATGAGCAGTTCTTC. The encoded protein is CASSNGTGLNEQFF.

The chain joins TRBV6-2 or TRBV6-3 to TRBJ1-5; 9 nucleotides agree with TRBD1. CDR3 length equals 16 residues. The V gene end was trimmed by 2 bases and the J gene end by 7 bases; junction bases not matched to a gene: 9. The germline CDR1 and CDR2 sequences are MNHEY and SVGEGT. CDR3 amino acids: CASSYRWDRADQPQHF. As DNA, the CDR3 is TGTGCCAGCAGTTACAGGTGGGACAGGGCGGACCAGCCCCAGCATTTT.

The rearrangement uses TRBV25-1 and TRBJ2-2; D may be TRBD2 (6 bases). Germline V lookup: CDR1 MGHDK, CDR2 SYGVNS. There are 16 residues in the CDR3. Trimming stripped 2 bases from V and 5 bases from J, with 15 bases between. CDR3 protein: CASSEIGGEGTGELFF. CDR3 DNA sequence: TGTGCCAGCAGTGAAATCGGAGGGGAAGGAACCGGGGAGCTGTTTTTT. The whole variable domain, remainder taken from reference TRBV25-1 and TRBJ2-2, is EADIYQTPRYLVIGTGKKITLECSQTMGHDKMYWYQQDPGMELHLIHYSYGVNSTEKGDLSSESTVSRIRTEHFPLTLESARPSHTSQYLCASSEIGGEGTGELFFGEGSRLTVL.

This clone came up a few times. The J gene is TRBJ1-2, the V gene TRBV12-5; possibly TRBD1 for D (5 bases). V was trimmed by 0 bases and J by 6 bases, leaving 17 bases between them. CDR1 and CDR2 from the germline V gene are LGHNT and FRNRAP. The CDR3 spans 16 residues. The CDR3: CASGLVVPGSRDGYTF. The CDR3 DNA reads TGTGCTAGTGGTTTGGTGGTTCCAGGGTCCAGGGATGGCTACACCTTC.

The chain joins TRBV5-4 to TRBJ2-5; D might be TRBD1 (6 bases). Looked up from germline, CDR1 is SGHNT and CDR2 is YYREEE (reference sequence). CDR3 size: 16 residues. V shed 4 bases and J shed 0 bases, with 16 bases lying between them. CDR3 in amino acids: CASSGSTGLYQETQYF. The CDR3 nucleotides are TGTGCCAGCAGCGGGAGTACAGGGCTATACCAAGAGACCCAGTACTTC.

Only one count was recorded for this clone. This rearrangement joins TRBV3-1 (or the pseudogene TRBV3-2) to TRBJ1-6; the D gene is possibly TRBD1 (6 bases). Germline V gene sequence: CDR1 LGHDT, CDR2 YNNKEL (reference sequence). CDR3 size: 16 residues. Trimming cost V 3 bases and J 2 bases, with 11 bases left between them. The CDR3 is CASSQGGGPYNSPLHF. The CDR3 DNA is TGTGCCAGCAGCCAGGGCGGGGGGCCCTATAATTCACCCCTCCACTTT.

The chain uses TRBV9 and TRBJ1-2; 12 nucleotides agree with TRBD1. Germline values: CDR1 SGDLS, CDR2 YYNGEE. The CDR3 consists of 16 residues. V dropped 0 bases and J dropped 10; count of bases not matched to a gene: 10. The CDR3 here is CASSVEGRGQGASYTF. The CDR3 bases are TGTGCCAGCAGCGTAGAAGGGAGGGGACAGGGGGCTTCCTACACCTTC.

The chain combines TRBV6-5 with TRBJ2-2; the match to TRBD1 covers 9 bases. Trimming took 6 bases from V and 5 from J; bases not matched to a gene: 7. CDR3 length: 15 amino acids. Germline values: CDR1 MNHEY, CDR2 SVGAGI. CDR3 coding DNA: TGTGCCAGCAGCGCAGGACAGGGGAGGACCGGGGAGCTGTTTTTT. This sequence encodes CASSAGQGRTGELFF.

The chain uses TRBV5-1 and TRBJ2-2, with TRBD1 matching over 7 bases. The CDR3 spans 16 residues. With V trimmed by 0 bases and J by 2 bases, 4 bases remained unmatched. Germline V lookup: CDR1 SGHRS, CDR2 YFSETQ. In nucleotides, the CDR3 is TGCGCCAGCAGCTTGGAGGGACAGAGTAACACCGGGGAGCTGTTTTTT. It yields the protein CASSLEGQSNTGELFF.

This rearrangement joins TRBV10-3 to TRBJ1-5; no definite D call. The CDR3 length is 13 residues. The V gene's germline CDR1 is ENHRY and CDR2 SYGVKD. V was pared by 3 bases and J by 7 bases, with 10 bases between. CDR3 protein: CAISENVGQPQHF. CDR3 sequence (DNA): TGTGCCATCAGTGAAAATGTTGGCCAGCCCCAGCATTTT.

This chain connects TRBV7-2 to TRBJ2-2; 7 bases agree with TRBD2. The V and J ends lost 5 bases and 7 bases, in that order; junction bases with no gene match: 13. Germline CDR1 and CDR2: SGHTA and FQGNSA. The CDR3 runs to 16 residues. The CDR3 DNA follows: TGTGCCAGCAGCGGCCGGGGAGCGGGGTCTGGCGGGGAGCTGTTTTTT. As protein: CASSGRGAGSGGELFF.

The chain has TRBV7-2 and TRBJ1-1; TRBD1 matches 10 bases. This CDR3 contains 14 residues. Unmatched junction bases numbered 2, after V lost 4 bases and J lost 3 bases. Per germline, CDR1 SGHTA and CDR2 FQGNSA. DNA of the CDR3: TGTGCCAGCAGCTGGGACAGGGGAGACACTGAAGCTTTCTTT. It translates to CASSWDRGDTEAFF.

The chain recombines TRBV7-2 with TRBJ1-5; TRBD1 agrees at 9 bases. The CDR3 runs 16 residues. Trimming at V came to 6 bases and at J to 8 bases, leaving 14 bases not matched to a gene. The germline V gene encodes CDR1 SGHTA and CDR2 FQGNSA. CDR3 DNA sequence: TGTGCCAGCAGTTCAGCAAGGACAGGGGCGGGAGAGCCCCAGCATTTT. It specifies CASSSARTGAGEPQHF. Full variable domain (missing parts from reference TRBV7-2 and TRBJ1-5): GAGVSQSPSNKVTEKGKDVELRCDPISGHTALYWYRQSLGQGLEFLIYFQGNSAPDKSGLPSDRFSAERTGGSVSTLTIQRTQQEDSAVYLCASSSARTGAGEPQHFGDGTRLSIL.

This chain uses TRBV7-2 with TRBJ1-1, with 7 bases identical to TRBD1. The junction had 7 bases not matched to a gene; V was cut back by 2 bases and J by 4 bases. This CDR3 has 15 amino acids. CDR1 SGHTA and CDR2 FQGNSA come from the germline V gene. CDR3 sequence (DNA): TGTGCCAGCAGCTTAAATCGCAGGGGGGCCACTGAAGCTTTCTTT. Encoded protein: CASSLNRRGATEAFF.